These 24 T cell receptor beta chains came from one sample sequenced in a study of early T cells in non-severe SARS-CoV-2 infection. One entry per CDR3 protein, called by TCRdb with MiXCR from the 5' RACE reads. The sample yields over 30,000 distinct CDR3 sequences, about 4.7% seen once. Sequencing input: whole blood. Receptors originate from an adult who was a healthcare worker with PCR-confirmed SARS-CoV-2 infection or an uninfected control (not recorded which).

This clonotype was detected a few times. V and J are TRBV2 and TRBJ2-1; 10 bases map to TRBD2. V lost 5 bases to trimming and J lost 2 bases; unmatched junction nucleotides: 3. Germline loops: CDR1 SNHLY, CDR2 FYNNEI. The CDR3 extends over 15 amino acids. CDR3 in amino acids: CASSRLAGAYNEQFF. In DNA, the CDR3 is TGTGCCAGCAGTCGGCTAGCGGGGGCCTACAATGAGCAGTTCTTC.

The chain carries TRBV18 and TRBJ1-1; unclear D gene. The germline V gene encodes CDR1 KGHSH and CDR2 LQKENI. The CDR3 sequence is 14 residues long. V was pared by 2 bases and J by 3 bases, with 10 bases between. CDR3 nucleotide sequence: TGTGCCAGCTCACCAGGGCAGATGTACACTGAAGCTTTCTTT. Protein: CASSPGQMYTEAFF. Looking up the rest from reference TRBV18 and TRBJ1-1 gives the full variable domain: NAGVMQNPRHLVRRRGQEARLRCSPMKGHSHVYWYRQLPEEGLKFMVYLQKENIIDESGMPKERFSAEFPKEGPSILRIQQVVRGDSAAYFCASSPGQMYTEAFFGQGTRLTVV.

The table lists this clonotype with a few counts. The gene calls are TRBV11-2 and TRBJ2-7, with D possibly being TRBD1 (6 bases). The germline V and J ends were trimmed by 3 bases and 4 bases, with 10 bases remaining between them. Germline CDR1 and CDR2: SGHAT and FQNNGV. The CDR3 is 13 residues long. CDR3 region: CASSFRTDYEQYF. The CDR3 bases are TGTGCCAGCAGCTTCCGGACAGATTACGAGCAGTACTTC.

The chain joins TRBV19 to TRBJ2-3; 7 bases fit TRBD1. V gave up 5 bases and J gave up 0 bases; unmatched junction bases: 11. The CDR3 sequence is 17 residues long. CDR1 is LNHDA, CDR2 SQIVND, per germline (reference sequence). The CDR3 DNA sequence: TGTGCCAGTAGTTCACTCCGGACAGGATCTAGCACAGATACGCAGTATTTT. The encoded protein is CASSSLRTGSSTDTQYF. Complete variable domain (other parts from reference TRBV19 and TRBJ2-3): DGGITQSPKYLFRKEGQNVTLSCEQNLNHDAMYWYRQDPGQGLRLIYYSQIVNDFQKGDIAEGYSVSREKKESFPLTVTSAQKNPTAFYLCASSSLRTGSSTDTQYFGPGTRLTVL.

In its sample, this clonotype was seen many times. This chain uses TRBV11-2 with TRBJ1-5, with D uncertain. Germline lookup yields CDR1 SGHAT and CDR2 FQNNGV. Between the trimmed V and J ends, which lost 0 bases and 10 bases, there was a span of 10 bases. This CDR3 spans 13 amino acids. For the CDR3, the DNA is TGTGCCAGCAGCTTAGAGCGGTCGGGCCCCCAGCATTTT. Translated: CASSLERSGPQHF. The full variable domain, its missing parts supplied by reference TRBV11-2 and TRBJ1-5, is EAGVAQSPRYKIIEKRQSVAFWCNPISGHATLYWYQQILGQGPKLLIQFQNNGVVDDSQLPKDRFSAERLKGVDSTLKIQPAKLEDSAVYLCASSLERSGPQHFGDGTRLSIL.

This clonotype was found many times. The J gene is TRBJ2-3, the V gene TRBV14; D is uncertain. V was cut by 0 bases and J by 0 bases, with 19 bases left in between. This CDR3 comprises 19 residues. Germline CDR1 and CDR2: SGHDN and FVKESK. CDR3 in amino acids: CASSQERLPAEKSTDTQYF. CDR3 bases: TGTGCCAGCAGCCAAGAGCGGCTCCCGGCAGAAAAGAGCACAGATACGCAGTATTTT.

In the case of this clonotype: One base away lies a much larger clone, so this may be a sequencing read error. CDR3 bases: TGTGCCAGCAGCACCCCCGCGGGGGCCACCCAGAATGAGCAGTTCTTC. Protein: CASSTPAGATQNEQFF. The V gene is TRBV11-3, the J gene TRBJ2-1; a possible D gene is TRBD2 (7 bases). With 5 bases removed from V and 7 bases from J, the gap between germline ends came to 21 bases. Germline V gene sequence: CDR1 SGHNT, CDR2 YENEEA. The CDR3 sequence is 16 residues long.

The sample holds many counts of this clonotype. The rearrangement uses TRBV11-2 and TRBJ2-7; D may be TRBD1 (5 bases). This CDR3 is built from 16 residues. Trimming stripped 0 bases from V and 3 bases from J, with 15 bases between. Germline V CDR1 and CDR2: SGHAT, FQNNGV. The CDR3 DNA sequence: TGTGCCAGCAGCTTAGAAGGCGTAGGCAGGGACTACGAGCAGTACTTC. Protein product: CASSLEGVGRDYEQYF.

This clonotype was seen many times. The genes are TRBV20-1 and TRBJ2-7, with 7 bases lining up with TRBD2. Germline CDR1 and CDR2: DFQATT and SNEGSKA (reference sequence). This CDR3 region has 13 residues. With V trimmed by 3 bases and J by 2 bases, 4 bases remained unmatched. CDR3 coding DNA: TGCAGTGCTAGTTCTAGCGGAACCTACGAGCAGTACTTC. This codes for CSASSSGTYEQYF.

A single count supports this clonotype. This may arise from a read error, as a much more abundant clone is one base away. The DNA for the CDR3 is TGTGCCAGCAGCTTGGCAATCAATCGCACGAGCAGGGGGCCGCTGGGTACGCAGTATTTT. It specifies CASSLAINRTSRGPLGTQYF. This chain joins TRBV5-4 and TRBJ2-3, with 8 bases identical to TRBD1. The germline V gene encodes CDR1 SGHNT and CDR2 YYREEE (reference sequence). Trimming removed 0 bases from V and 8 bases from J; junction bases left unmatched: 23. CDR3 length: 20 amino acids.

This clonotype has just a few counts. This chain uses TRBV30 with TRBJ1-2; D gene ambiguous. The CDR3 is made up of 13 amino acids. Germline CDR1 GTSNPN, CDR2 SVGIG (reference sequence). V was cut by 0 bases and J by 5 bases, with 10 bases left in between. The CDR3 sequence: CAWSVSRQYGYTF. CDR3 bases: TGTGCCTGGAGTGTATCCAGGCAGTATGGCTACACCTTC.

This clonotype was detected many times. The chain carries TRBV6-4 and TRBJ2-7, with D possibly matching TRBD2 (7 bases). V was trimmed by 4 bases and J by 2 bases, leaving 15 bases between them. The CDR3 is made up of 15 amino acids. Germline values: CDR1 MRHNA, CDR2 SNTAGT. CDR3 in amino acids: CASSVRAGAPYEQYF. As DNA, the CDR3 is TGTGCCAGCAGTGTTCGGGCGGGGGCCCCCTACGAGCAGTACTTC.

The gene calls are TRBV2 and TRBJ2-3, with TRBD2 matching over 9 bases. Looked up from germline, CDR1 is SNHLY and CDR2 is FYNNEI. This CDR3 has 13 amino acids. The junction had 4 bases not matched to a gene; V was cut back by 6 bases and J by 6 bases. The CDR3 loop is CASRLAGLDTQYF. In DNA, the CDR3 is TGTGCCAGCAGGCTAGCGGGACTCGATACGCAGTATTTT.

Many counts were recorded for this clonotype. The chain couples TRBV12-3 or TRBV12-4 to TRBJ2-1, with unresolved D. Trimming took 1 base from V and 6 from J, leaving 10 bases between them. The CDR3 has 14 amino acids. CDR3 DNA: TGTGCCAGCAGTTTAGTGGGGTATGCCAATGAGCAGTTCTTC. This codes for CASSLVGYANEQFF.

This clonotype was observed a handful of times. J is TRBJ2-1 and V is TRBV29-1; D perhaps matches TRBD2 (7 bases). Germline assignment: CDR1 SQVTM and CDR2 ANQGSEA. Trimming removed 7 bases from V and 1 base from J, with 14 bases in between. This CDR3 region has 14 residues. CDR3 region: CSDLGGASYNEQFF. CDR3 nucleotide sequence: TGCAGCGATCTAGGGGGGGCGTCCTACAATGAGCAGTTCTTC.

In this sample, this clonotype turned up many times. The chain recombines TRBV20-1 with TRBJ1-2; TRBD1 might be the D (5 bases). This CDR3 is 10 amino acids long. Trimming removed 0 bases at V and 14 bases at J, with 10 bases between. The V gene's germline CDR1 is DFQATT and CDR2 SNEGSKA (reference sequence). The CDR3 nucleotides read TGCAGTGCTAGAGAGGGGACCTCTACCTTC. Protein: CSAREGTSTF.

V usage is TRBV7-6 and J usage is TRBJ1-2; tentative D call: TRBD1 (6 bases). The CDR3 spans 14 residues. V gave up 5 bases and J gave up 8 bases, with 18 bases separating them. Germline V gene lookup returns CDR1 SGHVS and CDR2 FNYEAQ. In DNA, the CDR3 is TGTGCCAGCAGCCCCCTCACAGGGAGTTCCGGCTACACCTTC. As protein: CASSPLTGSSGYTF. Drawing the rest from reference TRBV7-6 and TRBJ1-2, the complete variable domain is GAGVSQSPRYKVTKRGQDVALRCDPISGHVSLYWYRQALGQGPEFLTYFNYEAQQDKSGLPNDRFSAERPEGSISTLTIQRTEQRDSAMYRCASSPLTGSSGYTFGSGTRLTVV.

This clonotype occurred a few times. The chain recombines TRBV20-1 with TRBJ2-2; D possibly corresponds to TRBD1 (5 bases). CDR1 is DFQATT, CDR2 SNEGSKA, per germline (reference sequence). The CDR3 has 12 residues. V was pared by 3 bases and J by 8 bases, with 10 bases between. The CDR3 is CSASRVAGELFF. In nucleotides, the CDR3 is TGCAGTGCTAGCAGGGTCGCTGGGGAGCTGTTTTTT.

At least ten counts were recorded for this clonotype. The chain carries TRBV20-1 and TRBJ2-7; 7 nucleotides match TRBD1. CDR1 DFQATT and CDR2 SNEGSKA come from the germline V gene (reference sequence). The V and J ends lost 6 bases and 2 bases, in that order; junction bases with no gene match: 4. The CDR3 length is 12 residues. In DNA form, the CDR3 reads TGCAGTGCCCCAGGGGGTGCCTACGAGCAGTACTTC. Protein product: CSAPGGAYEQYF.

This clonotype was counted only a few times. The rearrangement links TRBV3-2 to TRBJ1-5. TRBV3-2 is classified as a pseudogene. The CDR3 is 14 amino acids. The CDR3 here is CASSTTGGSQPQHF. The CDR3 DNA is TGTGCCAGCAGTACGACAGGCGGGAGTCAGCCCCAGCATTTT.

This chain joins TRBV10-3 and TRBJ2-7, with D perhaps TRBD1 (5 bases). This CDR3 has 13 amino acids. V lost 4 bases to trimming and J lost 6 bases, with 13 bases between them. CDR1 ENHRY and CDR2 SYGVKD come from the germline V gene. The CDR3 bases are TGTGCCATCAGTGGCGAAGGGGCCCCCGAGCAGTACTTC. This encodes CAISGEGAPEQYF.

The chain recombines TRBV18 with TRBJ2-5; tentatively, D is TRBD1 (8 bases). CDR1 KGHSH and CDR2 LQKENI come from the germline V gene. The CDR3 is 17 amino acids. V dropped 3 bases and J dropped 3 bases, with 20 bases sitting between them. In nucleotides, the CDR3 is TGTGCCAGCTCACCGAACCTCGGACAGGGAGGGGAAGAGACCCAGTACTTC. It encodes CASSPNLGQGGEETQYF.

This clonotype has at least ten counts. The chain couples TRBV7-8 to TRBJ2-5; 8 nucleotides align to TRBD2. Germline-derived CDR1 and CDR2 are SGHVS and FQNEAQ. The CDR3 sequence is 15 residues long. V dropped 2 bases and J dropped 5; count of bases not matched to a gene: 7. The DNA of the CDR3 is TGTGCCAGCAGCTTACAACGGGGGGGCAGGGAGACCCAGTACTTC. Protein product: CASSLQRGGRETQYF.

This clonotype was observed a few times. The chain couples TRBV7-3 to TRBJ2-2, with TRBD1 matching over 9 bases. The ends lost 5 bases at V and 4 bases at J; junction bases unmatched: 8. CDR3 length equals 16 residues. Germline values: CDR1 SGHTA, CDR2 FQGTGA. The DNA of the CDR3 is TGTGCCAGCAGCCACTCCGGGACAGGGTTCACCGGGGAGCTGTTTTTT. It yields the protein CASSHSGTGFTGELFF.